These T cell receptor beta chains were read from a single sample in a study of high-grade serous ovarian cancer treatment subgroups. The repertoire was sequenced with immunoSEQ multiplex PCR; TCRdb's copy has only in-frame clones and lacks some. The sample carries about 4,000 clones, roughly three quarters recorded once. What was sequenced was tumor tissue. The receptor set was obtained from a human donor with high-grade serous ovarian cancer. Both conserved end residues are trimmed from each CDR3. The order of the fields is V gene, J gene, CDR3 protein.

TRBV6-1	TRBJ2-3	ASSELGAGGLTDTQY
TRBV6-5	TRBJ1-6	ASSYSRSPLH
TRBV5-1	TRBJ1-2	ASSLGTGSDSYGYT
TRBV7-8	TRBJ1-6	ASSYYPGLNSPLH
TRBV6-1	TRBJ2-6	ASSERGGRTGANVLT
TRBV9	TRBJ1-4	ASSVTGGATNEKLF
TRBV7-3	TRBJ2-1	ASSPRTGYNEQF
TRBV5-1	TRBJ1-1	ASSLGLILNTEAF
TRBV7-6	TRBJ1-1	ASDSGPWNTEAF
TRBV6-6	TRBJ1-2	ASALGGDGYT
TRBV5-5	TRBJ1-1	ASSSHNRGRFTEAF
TRBV7-5	TRBJ2-2	ASSLGLSGGELF
TRBV5-8	TRBJ1-1	ASSLVIGQPGDLNTEAF
TRBV7-2	TRBJ2-6	ASNGFPGANVLT
TRBV5-1	TRBJ2-1	ASRVGSYTNNEQF
TRBV5-1	TRBJ1-3	ASTSGSSGNTIY
TRBV29-1	TRBJ2-7	SVGESSYEQY